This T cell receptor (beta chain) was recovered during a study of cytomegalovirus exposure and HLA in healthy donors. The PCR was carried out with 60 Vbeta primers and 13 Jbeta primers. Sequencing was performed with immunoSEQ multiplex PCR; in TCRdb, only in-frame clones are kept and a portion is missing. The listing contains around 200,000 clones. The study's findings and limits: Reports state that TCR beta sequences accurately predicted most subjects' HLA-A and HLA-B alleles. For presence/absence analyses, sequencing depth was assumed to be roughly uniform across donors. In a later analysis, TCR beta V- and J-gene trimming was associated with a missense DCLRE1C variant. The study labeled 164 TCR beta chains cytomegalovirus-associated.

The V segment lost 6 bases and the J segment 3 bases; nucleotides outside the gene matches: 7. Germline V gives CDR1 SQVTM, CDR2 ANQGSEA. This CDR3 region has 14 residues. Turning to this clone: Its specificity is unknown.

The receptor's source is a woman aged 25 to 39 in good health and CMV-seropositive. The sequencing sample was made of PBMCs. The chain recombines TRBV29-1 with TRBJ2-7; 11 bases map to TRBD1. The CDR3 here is CSVLGQGAIYEQYF. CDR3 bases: TGCAGCGTCCTAGGACAGGGGGCCATCTACGAGCAGTACTTC.